Included here is one T cell receptor (beta chain) sequence, with context. This CDR3 region has 14 residues. V was cut by 1 base and J by 1 base, with 7 bases left in between. Germline V CDR1 and CDR2: SGDLS, YYNGEE. Repertoires were generated with immunoSEQ multiplex PCR, while TCRdb's copy carries only in-frame clones and drops some. Of just over 15,000 clones listed, 65% to 85% are singletons. This entry comes from a study of blood T cell repertoires in COVID-19. At the level of the study: COVID-19 samples, acute and convalescent, were from the United States, Italy and Spain.

The clonotype originates from a human donor in a cohort sampled during active COVID-19. Sequencing was performed on peripheral blood. The chain carries TRBV9 and TRBJ2-3; D not resolved. The CDR3 DNA sequence: TGTGCCAGCAGCGTACGTCCTGGCACAGATACGCAGTATTTT. Protein: CASSVRPGTDTQYF.